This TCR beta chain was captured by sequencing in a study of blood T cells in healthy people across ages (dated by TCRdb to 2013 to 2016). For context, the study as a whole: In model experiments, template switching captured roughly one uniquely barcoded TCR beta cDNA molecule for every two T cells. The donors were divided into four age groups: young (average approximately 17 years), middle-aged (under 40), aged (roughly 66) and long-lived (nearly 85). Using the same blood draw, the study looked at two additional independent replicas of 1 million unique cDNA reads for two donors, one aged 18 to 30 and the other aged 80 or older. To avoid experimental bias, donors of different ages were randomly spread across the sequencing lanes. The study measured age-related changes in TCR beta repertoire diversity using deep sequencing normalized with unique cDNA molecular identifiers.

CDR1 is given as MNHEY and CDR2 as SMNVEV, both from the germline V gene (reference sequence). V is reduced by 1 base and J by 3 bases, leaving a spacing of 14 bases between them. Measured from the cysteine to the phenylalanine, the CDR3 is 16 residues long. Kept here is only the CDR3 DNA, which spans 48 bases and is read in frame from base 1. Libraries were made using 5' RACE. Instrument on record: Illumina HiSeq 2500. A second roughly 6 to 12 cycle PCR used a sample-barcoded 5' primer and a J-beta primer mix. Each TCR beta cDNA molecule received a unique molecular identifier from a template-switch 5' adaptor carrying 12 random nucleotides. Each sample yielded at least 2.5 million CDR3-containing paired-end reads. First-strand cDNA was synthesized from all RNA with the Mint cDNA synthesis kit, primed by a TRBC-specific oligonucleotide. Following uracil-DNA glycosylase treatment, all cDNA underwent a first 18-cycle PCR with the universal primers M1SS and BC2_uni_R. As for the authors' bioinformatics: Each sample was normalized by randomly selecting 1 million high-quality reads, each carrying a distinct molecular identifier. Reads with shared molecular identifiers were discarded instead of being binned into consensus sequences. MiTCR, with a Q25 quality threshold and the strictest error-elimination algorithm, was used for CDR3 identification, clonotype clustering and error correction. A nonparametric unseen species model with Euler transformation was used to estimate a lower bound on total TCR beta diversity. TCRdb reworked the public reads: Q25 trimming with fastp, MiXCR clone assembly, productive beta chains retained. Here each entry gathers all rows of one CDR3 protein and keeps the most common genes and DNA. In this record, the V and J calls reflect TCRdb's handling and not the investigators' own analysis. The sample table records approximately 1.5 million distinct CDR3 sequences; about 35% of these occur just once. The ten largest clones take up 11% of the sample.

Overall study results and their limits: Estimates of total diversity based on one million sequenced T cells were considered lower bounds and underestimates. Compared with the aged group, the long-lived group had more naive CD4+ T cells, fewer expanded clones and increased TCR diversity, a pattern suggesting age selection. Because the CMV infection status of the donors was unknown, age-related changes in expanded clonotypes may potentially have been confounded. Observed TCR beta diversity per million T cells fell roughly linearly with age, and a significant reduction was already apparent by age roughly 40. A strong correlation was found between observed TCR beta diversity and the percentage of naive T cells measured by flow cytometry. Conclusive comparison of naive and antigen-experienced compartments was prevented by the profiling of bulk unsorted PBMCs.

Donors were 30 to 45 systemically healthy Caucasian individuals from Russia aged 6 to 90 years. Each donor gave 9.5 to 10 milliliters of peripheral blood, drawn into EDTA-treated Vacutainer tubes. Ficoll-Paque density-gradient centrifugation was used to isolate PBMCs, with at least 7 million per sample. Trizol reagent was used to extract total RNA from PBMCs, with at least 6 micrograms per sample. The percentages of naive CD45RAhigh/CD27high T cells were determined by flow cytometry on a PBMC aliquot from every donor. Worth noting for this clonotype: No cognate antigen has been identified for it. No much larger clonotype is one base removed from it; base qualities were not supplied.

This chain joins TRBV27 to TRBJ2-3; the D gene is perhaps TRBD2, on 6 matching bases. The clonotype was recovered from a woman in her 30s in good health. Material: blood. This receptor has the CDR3 CASSLLTQGGTDTQYF. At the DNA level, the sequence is TGTGCCAGCAGTTTATTGACTCAGGGAGGAACAGATACGCAGTATTTT.